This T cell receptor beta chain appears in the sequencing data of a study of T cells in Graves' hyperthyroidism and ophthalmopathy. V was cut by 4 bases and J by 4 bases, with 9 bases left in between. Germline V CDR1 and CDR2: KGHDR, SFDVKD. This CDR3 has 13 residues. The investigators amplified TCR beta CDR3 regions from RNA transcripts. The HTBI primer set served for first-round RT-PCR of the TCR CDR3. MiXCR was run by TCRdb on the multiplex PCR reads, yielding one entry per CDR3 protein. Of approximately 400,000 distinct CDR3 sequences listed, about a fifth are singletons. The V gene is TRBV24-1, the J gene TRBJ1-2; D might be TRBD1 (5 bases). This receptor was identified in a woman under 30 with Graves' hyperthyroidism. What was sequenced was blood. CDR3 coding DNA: TGTGCCACCAGTGACTACGACAGCTATGGCTACACCTTC. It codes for CATSDYDSYGYTF.